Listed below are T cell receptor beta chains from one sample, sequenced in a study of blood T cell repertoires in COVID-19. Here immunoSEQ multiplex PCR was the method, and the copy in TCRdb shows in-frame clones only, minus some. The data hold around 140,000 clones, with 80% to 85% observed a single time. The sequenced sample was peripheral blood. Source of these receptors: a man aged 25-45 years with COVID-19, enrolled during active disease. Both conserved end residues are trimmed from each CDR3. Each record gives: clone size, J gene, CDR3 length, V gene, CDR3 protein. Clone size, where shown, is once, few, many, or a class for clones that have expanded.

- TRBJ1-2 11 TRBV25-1 ASTLTPTGGYT
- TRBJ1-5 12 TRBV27 ASSRQGSNQPQH
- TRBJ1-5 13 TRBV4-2 ASSQDSNSNQPQH
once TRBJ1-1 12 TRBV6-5 ASSSTGGDTEAF
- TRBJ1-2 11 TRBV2 ASSGQRGYGYT
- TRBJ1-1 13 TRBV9 ASSVGLEMNTEAF
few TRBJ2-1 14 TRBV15 ATSRSLGGNYNEQF
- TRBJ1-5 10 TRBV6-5 AIRDSNQPQH
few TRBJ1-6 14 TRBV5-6 ASTPAGGGIGSPLH
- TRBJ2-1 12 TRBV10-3 AITTSGRYNEQF
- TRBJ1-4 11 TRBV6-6 ASNDRVTEKLF
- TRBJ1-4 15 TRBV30 AWSEARVTQQGEKLF
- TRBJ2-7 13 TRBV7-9 ASSLSGTGVLEQY
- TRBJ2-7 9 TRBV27 ASVGQDEQY
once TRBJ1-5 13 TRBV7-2 ASSMTAAGYQPQH
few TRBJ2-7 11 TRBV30 AWIGVGGYEQY
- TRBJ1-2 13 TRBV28 ASSYRDRVSYGYT
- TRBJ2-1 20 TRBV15 ATSSPGFPILAGGPHRNEQF
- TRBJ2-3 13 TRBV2 ASSEVAGVTDTQY
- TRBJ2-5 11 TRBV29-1 SVRQVVWETQY
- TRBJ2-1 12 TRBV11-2 ASSAGTGLIRQF
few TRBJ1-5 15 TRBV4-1 ASSQVFRRLENQPQH
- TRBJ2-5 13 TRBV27 ASSLRRGAGETQY
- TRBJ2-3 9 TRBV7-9 ASSPRDTQY
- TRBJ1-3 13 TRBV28 ASSLPGSSGNTIY
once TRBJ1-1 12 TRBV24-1 ATSEGTGNTEAF
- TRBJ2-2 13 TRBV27 ASSLHGTSTGELF
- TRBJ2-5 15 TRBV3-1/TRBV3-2 ASSQGGLAGNQETQY
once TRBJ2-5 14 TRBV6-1 ASSETTSGRYRTQY
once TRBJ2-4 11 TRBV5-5 ASSFAGENIQY
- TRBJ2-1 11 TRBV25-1 ASRPSGFNEQF
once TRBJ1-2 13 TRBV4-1 ASSQAPGQHYGYT
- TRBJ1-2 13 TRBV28 ASSSPGQGNYGYT
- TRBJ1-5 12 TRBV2 ASMGRGANQPQH
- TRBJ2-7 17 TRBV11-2 ASSPDQPSSSGRGYEQY